This TCR beta chain was profiled in a study of T cells after yellow fever vaccination. Study results and limitations: The booster response re-showed most primary clones: 95% to 96% CD4, around 90% CD8.

UMIs and a universal primer site were added when TCR cDNA was made by 5'RACE template switching. In TCRdb, the 5' RACE reads were re-called with MiXCR into one record per CDR3 protein. The sample has about 320,000 distinct CDR3 sequences, 6.8% seen once. Note on this clonotype: Its antigen is not known.

Germline V gene sequence: CDR1 KGHSH, CDR2 LQKENI. The CDR3 runs 15 residues. With V trimmed by 1 base and J by 5 bases, 5 bases remained unmatched. Sequences were derived from PBMCs, sampled 45 days after the first yellow fever vaccination. V is TRBV18 and J is TRBJ2-1; 7 nucleotides agree with TRBD2. This receptor was identified in a man between 18 and 29 years old who received the YFV17D yellow fever vaccine. CDR3 DNA sequence: TGTGCCAGCTCACCACTGACTAGCCCCAACAATGAGCAGTTCTTC. It is translated as CASSPLTSPNNEQFF. Based on the CDR3 plus reference TRBV18 and TRBJ2-1, the full variable domain is NAGVMQNPRHLVRRRGQEARLRCSPMKGHSHVYWYRQLPEEGLKFMVYLQKENIIDESGMPKERFSAEFPKEGPSILRIQQVVRGDSAAYFCASSPLTSPNNEQFFGPGTRLTVL.